This T cell receptor (beta chain) was identified in a study of shared clonotypes between healthy human individuals. Positively selected for CCR7, the CD45RO-negative cells used as naive CD8 cells excluded terminally differentiated effector memory CD45RA+ cells. Remarks on this clone: The antigen is unknown.

Genomic DNA of each subset was evenly split across several immunoSEQ plates. The repertoire was sequenced with immunoSEQ multiplex PCR; TCRdb's copy has only in-frame clones and lacks some. The table records hundreds of thousands of clones, over 90% of them present only once. Findings and limits, study-wide: Blood was the only sampled material, and tissue repertoires likely differ. There were few donors, and this limited the genetic and exposure-history diversity represented.

Germline-derived CDR1 and CDR2 are MNHNY and SVGAGI (reference sequence). V was trimmed by 3 bases and J by 5 bases, leaving 20 bases between them. The CDR3 extends over 16 amino acids. The origin of this receptor is a man between 25 and 39 years old in good health. The chain links TRBV6-6 to TRBJ2-7, with D perhaps matching TRBD2 (6 bases). The sequencing input was naive CD8+ T cells sorted from blood. CDR3 sequence reads: CASSYPLTGSGHEQYF. The CDR3 DNA follows: TGTGCCAGCAGTTATCCGCTGACGGGCAGCGGGCACGAGCAGTACTTC.